A single T cell receptor beta chain is shown here with its context. Its antigen is unknown. Trimming stripped 0 bases from V and 1 base from J, with 27 bases between. This CDR3 has 21 amino acids. The germline CDR1 and CDR2 sequences are SGHDN and FVKESK. TCRdb reprocessed the 5' RACE reads with MiXCR, giving one entry per CDR3 protein. The sample has a few hundred thousand distinct CDR3 sequences; approximately 24% are singletons. The sample originates from a study of T-cell memory formation after mild COVID-19. General study results and limits: Cross-reactive memory appears to have joined, as suggested by some responding clones showing up in pre-infection memory. Those CD4+ clones that contracted were mainly in CM and EM (CD8+ ones in EMRA).

Source material: PBMCs or a T cell subset sorted from them (not recorded which). The TCR originated in an adult woman who had mild COVID-19 (a few samples of this study predate the infection). Cell type and time point are not known. This rearrangement joins TRBV14 to TRBJ1-1; unclear D gene. CDR3 sequence (DNA): TGTGCCAGCAGCCAAGATCCGTGGATCGTGGTGGGATCTTTTTGGAACACTGAAGCTTTCTTT. It yields the protein CASSQDPWIVVGSFWNTEAFF.